What follows describes a single TCR beta chain. From the 5' RACE reads, TCRdb called clonotypes with MiXCR, one entry per CDR3 protein. Of about 240,000 distinct CDR3 sequences listed, about 13% are singletons. This record belongs to a study of identical twins. The CDR3 covers 14 residues. Trimming stripped 6 bases from V and 5 bases from J, with 15 bases between. The germline CDR1 and CDR2 sequences are MNHNS and SASEGT. This sample was shared with a second study, whose subject was yellow fever vaccine responses in identical twins.

This clonotype was obtained from a woman younger than 35 in good health. The chain links TRBV6-1 to TRBJ2-3, with a weak D call TRBD2 (5 bases). The sequenced sample consisted of memory (CD45RO+) T cells sorted from blood. The CDR3 loop reads CASRGRLTGDTQYF. CDR3 nucleotide sequence: TGTGCCAGCAGGGGCCGACTAACGGGAGATACGCAGTATTTT.